The following is a T cell receptor beta chain sequence with its context. It has no known antigen specificity. No much larger clone exists at a distance of one base, and base qualities are not known. Healthy HIV-negative adults with no recently reported acute infections or vaccinations were included as donors. Only Caucasian adults living in Nashville, Tennessee, USA were represented among the donors. CD4+ T cells were enriched by magnetic negative selection, after which naive cells were positively selected on CD45RA and the negative fraction was taken as the memory subset. Blood was collected by leukapheresis, and PBMCs were isolated by Ficoll-Histopaque density gradient centrifugation and then cryopreserved in liquid nitrogen vapor phase. Analytical flow cytometry was used to check the purity and quantity of each magnetically sorted T cell population. From each sorted fraction, genomic DNA was isolated and quantified by UV absorbance on a Nanodrop 2000c.

These data originate in a study of shared clonotypes between healthy human individuals (dated by TCRdb to about 2020). Regarding the complete study: A couple of women and a few men aged 18 to 49 years were included in the cohort. To increase sequencing depth and limit assay-specific biases, TCR repertoire library preparation and sequencing were carried out by different laboratories using diverse techniques. For each donor, CD4 naive and CD4 memory were each run on three plates, CD8 naive on two plates, and CD8 memory on one plate. The study deeply sequenced blood TCR repertoires of five healthy adults to estimate repertoire size and the extent of clonotype sharing between individuals. Each donor's leukapheresis produced roughly between roughly 0.85 and 10 billion PBMCs.

Study-wide findings and limitations: Pairwise subsampling indicated that sequencing depth was expected to affect the degree of clonotype sharing among donors. Incomplete sequencing was indicated by rarefaction of sorted-subset datasets, despite the large sequencing depth. The genetic and exposure-history diversity represented was limited by the small number of donors. Sharing across a few donors was observed for about 4.8% of naive CD4, over 3% of naive CD8, 2.3% of memory CD4, and about 0.39% of memory CD8 clonotypes. Naive subsets generally had larger estimated clonotype richness than memory subsets did. Compared with non-shared clonotypes, clonotypes shared by all four sorted-subset donors had higher generation probabilities. Sampling was restricted to blood, and TCR repertoires in tissues likely differ from the TCR repertoires found in blood.

CDR1 and CDR2 are drawn from the germline V gene: SGHRS, YFSETQ. Measured from the cysteine to the phenylalanine, the CDR3 is 18 residues long. The retained sequence is limited to the CDR3, 54 bases, with the frame set at the first base. V was cut back by 0 bases and J by 0 bases, leaving a gap of 16 bases between them. Using the deep immunoSEQ assay, multiplex PCR amplified TCR CDR3 regions from genomic DNA. For each cell subset, the extracted genomic DNA was distributed evenly across all wells of several immunoSEQ 96-well plates, and each plate served as one replicate. Each replicate PCR for sorted subsets received around 200 ng genomic DNA, equal to tens of thousands of T cell genomes. The purified libraries were quantified using a Qubit 3.0 fluorometer, sized with a Bioanalyzer 2100, and then quantified again using the KAPA Library Quantification kit. Each immunoSEQ 96-well plate was sequenced on its own single-read 150-cycle Illumina NextSeq 550 flow cell. The paper's data handling went like this. Because only junctional sequences without quality scores were contained in the immunoSEQ output, filtering matching that applied to full-length reads could not be performed. To assign V/J genes and CDR3, sequences were annotated against IMGT germline references using PyIR, a Python wrapper for IgBLAST v1.9. Any read was removed if the V/J assignment was weak (E-value above 1e-6), the CDR3 was missing, or the read contained stop codons, out-of-frame junctions, or ambiguous translated residues. V3J clonotypes were defined as sequences sharing an identical inferred V gene, J gene, and CDR3 amino acid sequence. The percentage overlap between two repertoires was calculated by dividing the number of shared unique clonotypes by the size of the smaller repertoire. Richness of each repertoire was evaluated using RTK rarefaction, the Chao1 estimator, and Recon v2.1 estimates of unobserved clonotypes. OLGA was used to compute generation probabilities for all TCRbeta clonotypes that the gDNA method yielded from a handful of donors. The clones in this table, taken by TCRdb from immuneACCESS, are in-frame only. Not every clone is retained; where verified, under half of the shortfall comes from an unresolved V gene, and the cause of the rest is unknown. Clone size and the V and J calls come from that table; the DNA yielded D and trimming. This sample lists about 1,500,000 clones; over 95% were detected once. Over 1% of the sample is in the top ten clones.

What was sequenced was naive CD4+ T cells sorted from blood. The cell subset or site label for this specimen denotes: CD45RA+ positively selected. The origin of this receptor is a man younger than 40 in good health. The chain employs TRBV5-1 and TRBJ2-1; the D region may be TRBD1 or TRBD2, each matching 6 bases equally. The DNA sequence reads TGCGCCAGCAGCTTGGGGGACGGGGGCCGCCTCTCCTACAATGAGCAGTTCTTC. Its amino acids are CASSLGDGGRLSYNEQFF.